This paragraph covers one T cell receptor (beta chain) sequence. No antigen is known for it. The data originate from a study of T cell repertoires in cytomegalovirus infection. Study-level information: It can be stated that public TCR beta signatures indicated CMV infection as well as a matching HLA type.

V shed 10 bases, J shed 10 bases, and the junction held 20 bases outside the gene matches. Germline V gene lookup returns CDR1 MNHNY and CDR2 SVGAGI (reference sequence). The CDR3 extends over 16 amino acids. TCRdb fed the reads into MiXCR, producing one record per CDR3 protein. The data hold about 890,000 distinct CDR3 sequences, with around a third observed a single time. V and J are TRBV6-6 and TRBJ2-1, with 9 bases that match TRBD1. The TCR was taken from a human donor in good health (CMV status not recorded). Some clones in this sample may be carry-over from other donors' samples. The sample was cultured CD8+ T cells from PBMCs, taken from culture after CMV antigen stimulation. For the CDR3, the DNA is TGTGCCAACAGCGAACCCGGGACAGGGTCCCCTTTGGAGCAGTTCTTC. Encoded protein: CANSEPGTGSPLEQFF.